The present entry profiles one T cell receptor beta chain with its context. The sample comes from a study of cytomegalovirus exposure and HLA in healthy donors. Data came from immunoSEQ multiplex PCR; TCRdb stores just in-frame clones and leaves some out. Of about 190,000 clones in the sample, more than 75% were seen once. This sequence originates from a man between 18 and 29 years old in good health and CMV-seropositive. Sequenced input: PBMCs.

In DNA form, the CDR3 reads TGTGCCAGCAGTCCACCGGGGGGGAAAGCCAAAAACATTCAGTACTTC. Translation: CASSPPGGKAKNIQYF. This sequence joins TRBV9 and TRBJ2-4; 8 positions agree with TRBD2. This CDR3 contains 16 residues. V gave up 5 bases and J gave up 0 bases; unmatched junction bases: 7. Germline loops: CDR1 SGDLS, CDR2 YYNGEE.